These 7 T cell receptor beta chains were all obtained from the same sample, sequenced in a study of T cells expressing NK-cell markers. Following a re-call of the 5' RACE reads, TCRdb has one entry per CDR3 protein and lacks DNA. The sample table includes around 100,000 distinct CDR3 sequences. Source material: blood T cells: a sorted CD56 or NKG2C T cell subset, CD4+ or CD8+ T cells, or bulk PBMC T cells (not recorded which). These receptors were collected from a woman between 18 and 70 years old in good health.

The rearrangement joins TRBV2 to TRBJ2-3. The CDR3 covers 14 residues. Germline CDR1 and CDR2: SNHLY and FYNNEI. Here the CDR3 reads CASSSGARPDTQYF.

The CDR3 region is CASSEGGQPQHF. The chain uses TRBV12-3 or TRBV12-4 and TRBJ1-5; the TCRdb call, TRBD1, lacks DNA for checking. The CDR3 has 12 residues.

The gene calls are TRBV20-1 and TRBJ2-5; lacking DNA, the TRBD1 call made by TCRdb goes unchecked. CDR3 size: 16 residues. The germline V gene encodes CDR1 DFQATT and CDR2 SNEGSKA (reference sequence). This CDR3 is CSARDYRVYVSETQYF.

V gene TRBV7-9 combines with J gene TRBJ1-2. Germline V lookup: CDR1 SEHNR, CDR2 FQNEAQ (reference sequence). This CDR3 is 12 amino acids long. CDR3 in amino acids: CASTSGPYGYTF.

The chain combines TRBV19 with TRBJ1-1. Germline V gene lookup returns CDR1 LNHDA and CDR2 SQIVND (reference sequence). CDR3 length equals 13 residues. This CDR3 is CASSISGNTEAFF.

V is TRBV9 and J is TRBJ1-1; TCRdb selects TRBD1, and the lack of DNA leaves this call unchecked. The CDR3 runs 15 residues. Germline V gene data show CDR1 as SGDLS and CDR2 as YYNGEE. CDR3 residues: CASSPGGQGLTEAFF. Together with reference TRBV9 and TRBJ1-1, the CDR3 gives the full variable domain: DSGVTQTPKHLITATGQRVTLRCSPRSGDLSVYWYQQSLDQGLQFLIQYYNGEERAKGNILERFSAQQFPDLHSELNLSSLELGDSALYFCASSPGGQGLTEAFFGQGTRLTVV.

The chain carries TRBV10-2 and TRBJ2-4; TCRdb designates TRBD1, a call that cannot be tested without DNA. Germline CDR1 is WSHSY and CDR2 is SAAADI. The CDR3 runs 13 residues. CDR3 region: CASEPGQGSIQYF.